One T cell receptor (beta chain) is described in this entry. The data are from a study of T cells after yellow fever vaccination. Germline-derived CDR1 and CDR2 are LGHNA and YNFKEQ. Deletions cut 0 bases from V and 14 bases from J, with 17 bases between. The CDR3 has 15 amino acids. In TCRdb, the 5' RACE reads were re-called with MiXCR into one record per CDR3 protein. This sample has approximately 550,000 distinct CDR3 sequences; roughly 21% occur once, and the top ten carry roughly 13%. Material: PBMCs, obtained 15 days after the yellow fever booster vaccination. V usage is TRBV4-2 and J usage is TRBJ1-6, with D unresolved. The TCR comes from a man between 25 and 39 years old who received the YFV17D yellow fever vaccine. The CDR3 DNA reads TGTGCCAGCAGCCAAGATCTTGGCCCGGTTTTGGCCCTCCACTTT. Encoded protein: CASSQDLGPVLALHF.